These T cell receptor beta chains were read from a single sample in a study of blood T cell repertoires in COVID-19. Profiled with immunoSEQ multiplex PCR; TCRdb holds only in-frame clones, not every one. Seen here are roughly 180,000 clones, approximately 85% observed once, and the top ten hold more than 7%. Sequenced: peripheral blood. These receptors came from an older woman with COVID-19, enrolled during active disease. Each CDR3 is given with its conserved first and last residue. Each record gives: D gene, V gene, clone size, J gene, CDR3 DNA, CDR3 protein. The D gene is left open where the match is weak. Not every row has a clone size; where given, it reads once, few, many or a size class.

-	TRBV5-1	-	TRBJ1-1	TGCGCCAGCAGCCTCGATGGGAGTGCAGCTTTCTTT	CASSLDGSAAFF
-	TRBV5-6	-	TRBJ1-5	TGTGCCAGCAGCTTGGGTCTTTATAGCAATCAGCCCCAGCATTTT	CASSLGLYSNQPQHF
-	TRBV27	-	TRBJ2-7	TGTGCCAGCAGGGAAACCTGGTCTGGCGGCGAGCAGTACTTC	CASRETWSGGEQYF
TRBD1	TRBV24-1	-	TRBJ1-2	TGTGCCACCAGCCACAGGGGTGCACTTGGCTACACCTTC	CATSHRGALGYTF
TRBD1	TRBV5-1	once	TRBJ1-1	TGCGCCAGCAGCTTGAACAGGGGAAACACTGAAGCTTTCTTT	CASSLNRGNTEAFF
TRBD2	TRBV30	-	TRBJ2-1	TGTGCCTGGACCGCTAGCGGGAGGGCCTACAATGAGCAGTTCTTC	CAWTASGRAYNEQFF
-	TRBV30	-	TRBJ1-4	TGTGCCTGGAGTGGCATTCGCGCCGAAAATGAAAAACTGTTTTTT	CAWSGIRAENEKLFF
-	TRBV11-3	-	TRBJ2-5	TGTGCCAGCAGCTTGGGAGGGGGGGAGACCCAGTACTTC	CASSLGGGETQYF
-	TRBV18	-	TRBJ1-5	TGTGCCAGCTCACCCGGTGCTGGCAATCAGCCCCAGCATTTT	CASSPGAGNQPQHF
-	TRBV5-6	-	TRBJ1-1	TGTGCCAGCAGCCGTCTTAGGACAGCGAACACTGAAGCTTTCTTT	CASSRLRTANTEAFF
-	TRBV7-9	-	TRBJ1-2	TGTGCCAGCAGCTTAGGAGGCTATGGGGAGCGAAGCTATGGCTACACCTTC	CASSLGGYGERSYGYTF
TRBD1	TRBV14	-	TRBJ2-2	TGTGCCAGCAGCCTTCGGACAGGGTGGGTCACCGGGGAGCTGTTTTTT	CASSLRTGWVTGELFF
-	TRBV5-1	-	TRBJ2-2	TGCGCCAGCAGCTCGCCTAATGTTACGTTCAACACCGGGGAGCTGTTTTTT	CASSSPNVTFNTGELFF
-	TRBV11-2	-	TRBJ1-1	TGTGCCAGCAGCACTGCCCCCGATGTGAACACTGAAGCTTTCTTT	CASSTAPDVNTEAFF
TRBD1	TRBV19	-	TRBJ1-3	TGTGCCAGTACTACCCCGACAGGGTTGAGTGGAAACACCATATATTTT	CASTTPTGLSGNTIYF
-	TRBV29-1	-	TRBJ1-2	TGCAGCGTAGCAGAGGGAAGCTATGGCTACACCTTC	CSVAEGSYGYTF
TRBD2	TRBV5-4	-	TRBJ2-1	TGTGCCAGCAGCCCAAGACTAGCGGGGAGCAATGAGCAGTTCTTC	CASSPRLAGSNEQFF
-	TRBV20-1	once	TRBJ1-1	TGCAGTGCTGGTAGGAACACTGAAGCTTTCTTT	CSAGRNTEAFF
TRBD2	TRBV11-2	-	TRBJ2-7	TGTGCCAGCAGCACCACTAGCGGGATATCCTACGAGCAGTACTTC	CASSTTSGISYEQYF
-	TRBV19	-	TRBJ2-7	TGTGCCAGTAGTATAAGACGGGCCTACGAGCAGTACTTC	CASSIRRAYEQYF
-	TRBV3-1/TRBV3-2	-	TRBJ1-5	TGTGCCAGCAGCCGAGGAGGGGGGGCCTTTAATCAGCCCCAGCATTTT	CASSRGGGAFNQPQHF
TRBD1	TRBV7-3	-	TRBJ2-1	TGTGCCAGCAGCTTCACAGGGGTTAACAATGAGCAGTTCTTC	CASSFTGVNNEQFF
-	TRBV9	-	TRBJ1-5	TGTGCCAGCAGCGTAGAGGGGCTTAGCAATCAGCCCCAGCATTTT	CASSVEGLSNQPQHF
TRBD1	TRBV30	-	TRBJ2-6	TGTGCCTGTGACAGGGGGGGAGGCTCTGGGGCCAACGTCCTGACTTTC	CACDRGGGSGANVLTF
TRBD2	TRBV3-1/TRBV3-2	-	TRBJ2-2	TGTGCCAGCAGCCAGAAACGGGAGGCCGGGGGGACCGGGGAGCTGTTTTTT	CASSQKREAGGTGELFF
-	TRBV7-2	once	TRBJ2-3	TGTGCCAGCAGCTTTGAGGGCTTGACAGATACGCAGTATTTT	CASSFEGLTDTQYF
-	TRBV7-3	-	TRBJ2-5	TGTGCCAGCAGCTTAAACGTCAGGGGAGAGACCCAGTACTTC	CASSLNVRGETQYF
-	TRBV7-7	-	TRBJ1-1	TGTGCTAGCAGCTTATGGGCCGTGGTGGCTGAAGCTTTCTTT	CASSLWAVVAEAFF
-	TRBV19	-	TRBJ2-5	TGTGCCAGTAGTCGCGGAATCAGAGGAGGATTACAAGAGACCCAGTACTTC	CASSRGIRGGLQETQYF
-	TRBV29-1	-	TRBJ1-1	TGCAGCGTTGAAGTTTTACCGGAGGGGAACACTGAAGCTTTCTTT	CSVEVLPEGNTEAFF
-	TRBV7-2	-	TRBJ1-2	TGTGCCAGCAGCTTAGATCCCGACAGAAACTATGGCTACACCTTC	CASSLDPDRNYGYTF
TRBD2	TRBV30	-	TRBJ2-2	TGTGCCTGGGGAGGACTAGGAGGACGCCGCGGGGAGCTGTTTTTT	CAWGGLGGRRGELFF
TRBD2	TRBV5-1	few	TRBJ2-5	TGCGCCAGCAGCTTGAAGGGAGCGGGACCCCCCCAAGAGACCCAGTACTTC	CASSLKGAGPPQETQYF
TRBD1	TRBV19	-	TRBJ1-2	TGTGCCAGTAGTATAGATCCCCGTGCGACAGGGACTAACTATGGCTACACCTTC	CASSIDPRATGTNYGYTF
TRBD1	TRBV6-5	-	TRBJ1-5	TGTGCCAGCAGCGATACAGGGGTCTCCTATCAGCCCCAGCATTTT	CASSDTGVSYQPQHF
-	TRBV19	-	TRBJ2-3	TGTGCCAGTAGCGGGGGTGGCGATACGCAGTATTTT	CASSGGGDTQYF
TRBD2	TRBV29-1	-	TRBJ2-5	TGCAGCTCGCGACTAGCGGGACAAGAGACCCAGTACTTC	CSSRLAGQETQYF
-	TRBV5-4	-	TRBJ1-5	TGTGCCAGCAGCCTTAGCGGTAGCAATCAGCCCCAGCATTTT	CASSLSGSNQPQHF
-	TRBV2	few	TRBJ2-3	TGTGCCAGCAGGCCGGGACACCGGTCGCAGTATTTT	CASRPGHRSQYF
TRBD1	TRBV5-8	-	TRBJ2-3	TGTGCCAGCAGCTTGATGACAGGGGGTGATACGCAGTATTTT	CASSLMTGGDTQYF
TRBD1	TRBV3-1/TRBV3-2	-	TRBJ2-7	TGTGCCAGCAGCTTCGGGACAGTCTCCTACGAGCAGTACTTC	CASSFGTVSYEQYF
TRBD1	TRBV6-6	-	TRBJ1-6	TGTGCCAGCAGCCAACAGGGGACGGCCCTCCACTTT	CASSQQGTALHF
-	TRBV29-1	-	TRBJ2-1	TGCAGCGTTGACAGGGCCCCCGGCAATGAGCAGTTCTTC	CSVDRAPGNEQFF
-	TRBV5-4	-	TRBJ2-1	TGTGCCAGCAGCTTGCAGGGATCGGGCAATGAGCAGTTCTTC	CASSLQGSGNEQFF
TRBD1	TRBV28	-	TRBJ1-1	TGTGCCAGCAGCCTTGACAGGGGGCGACGGAACACTGAAGCTTTCTTT	CASSLDRGRRNTEAFF
-	TRBV29-1	-	TRBJ1-5	TGCAGCGTTCGCGACGGGGGCAATCAGCCCCAGCATTTT	CSVRDGGNQPQHF
-	TRBV18	once	TRBJ2-7	TGTGCCAGCTCATCACGGGCAGGGAAGGCCTACGAGCAGTACTTC	CASSSRAGKAYEQYF
TRBD2	TRBV9	-	TRBJ2-3	TGTGCCAGCAGGGAAAGCGGGAGGGCCTCAGATACGCAGTATTTT	CASRESGRASDTQYF
TRBD1	TRBV5-1	-	TRBJ2-3	TGCGCCAGCAGCTTGGTCCGGGACAGAAGCACAGATACGCAGTATTTT	CASSLVRDRSTDTQYF
TRBD1	TRBV5-8	once	TRBJ2-7	TGTGCCAGCACCAAAGGACAGGGCATTCCCTACGAGCAGTACTTC	CASTKGQGIPYEQYF
-	TRBV19	-	TRBJ1-1	TGTGCCAGTAGTATGTTTCAGACTGAAGCTTTCTTT	CASSMFQTEAFF
-	TRBV30	once	TRBJ2-2	TGTGCCTGGAGGCCCAGGAACACCGGGGAGCTGTTTTTT	CAWRPRNTGELFF
-	TRBV19	few	TRBJ1-6	TGTGCCAGTAGTCCGCGAGGGAATTCACCCCTCCACTTT	CASSPRGNSPLHF
-	TRBV5-1	-	TRBJ2-2	TGCGCCAGCACACAGGGTGGGTCCGGGGAGCTGTTTTTT	CASTQGGSGELFF